This TCR beta chain stems from a study of chemoradiotherapy in HPV16-positive cancers. Generated by immunoSEQ multiplex PCR, the TCRdb table keeps only in-frame clones and is missing some. In the table there are roughly 16,000 clones, approximately 91% of which are singletons. Over chemoradiotherapy, repertoires were sampled more than once. Trimming took off 0 bases at V and 6 bases at J, with 14 bases between the two ends. The CDR3 runs 15 residues. Germline V gene lookup returns CDR1 SGHDN and CDR2 FVKESK. This receptor was taken from a human donor with HPV-associated anogenital cancer. This specimen consisted of blood, obtained from a patient who underwent chemoradiotherapy. The V and J genes are TRBV14 and TRBJ1-2, with no clear D. The CDR3: CASSQDPRLRDGYTF. The CDR3 DNA is TGTGCCAGCAGCCAAGATCCCCGTCTTAGGGATGGCTACACCTTC. The full variable domain, in which reference TRBV14 and TRBJ1-2 provide the parts outside the CDR3, is EAGVTQFPSHSVIEKGQTVTLRCDPISGHDNLYWYRRVMGKEIKFLLHFVKESKQDESGMPNNRFLAERTGGTYSTLKVQPAELEDSGVYFCASSQDPRLRDGYTFGSGTRLTVV.